The TCR beta chain under discussion was sequenced for a study of blood T cell repertoires in COVID-19. Profiling relied on immunoSEQ multiplex PCR, and the TCRdb table lists in-frame clones only, not all of them. Of 110,000 to 150,000 clones listed, 80% to 90% are singletons. The sample taken for sequencing was peripheral blood. The clonotype originates from a man aged 55 to 70 with active or convalescent COVID-19.

The CDR3 DNA follows: TGTGCCAGCAGCTCAGCCGCACAGGGTTATGGCTACACCTTC. This sequence encodes CASSSAAQGYGYTF. This chain links TRBV7-2 with TRBJ1-2; maybe TRBD1 (6 bases). The V and J ends lost 4 bases and 5 bases respectively, with 14 bases between them. CDR3 length: 14 residues. Germline V gene data show CDR1 as SGHTA and CDR2 as FQGNSA.